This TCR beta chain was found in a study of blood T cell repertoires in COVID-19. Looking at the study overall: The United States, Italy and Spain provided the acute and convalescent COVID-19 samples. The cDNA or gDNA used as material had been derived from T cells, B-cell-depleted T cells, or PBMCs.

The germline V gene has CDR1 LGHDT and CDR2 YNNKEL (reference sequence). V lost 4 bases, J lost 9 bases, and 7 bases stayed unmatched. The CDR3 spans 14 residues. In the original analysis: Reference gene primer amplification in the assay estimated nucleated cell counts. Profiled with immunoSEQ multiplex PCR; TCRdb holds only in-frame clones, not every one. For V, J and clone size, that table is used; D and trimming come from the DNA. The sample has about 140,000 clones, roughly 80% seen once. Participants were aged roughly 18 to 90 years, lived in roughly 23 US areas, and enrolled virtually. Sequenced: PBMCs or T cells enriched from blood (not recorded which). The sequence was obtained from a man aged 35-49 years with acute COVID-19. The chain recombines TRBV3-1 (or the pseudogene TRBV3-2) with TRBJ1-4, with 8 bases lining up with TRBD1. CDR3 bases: TGTGCCAGCAGCCCTTGGGACAGGTCCAAAAAACTGTTTTTT. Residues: CASSPWDRSKKLFF.